This entry concerns a single T cell receptor (beta chain). These data are taken from a study of shared T cell receptors in the human thymus. TCRdb keeps only in-frame clones here, not all; method: immunoSEQ multiplex PCR. The repertoire consists of approximately 730,000 clones, with approximately 83% occurring once and the leading ten covering around 0.0099%. This CDR3 is 15 amino acids long. Germline-derived CDR1 and CDR2 are MNHEY and SVGAGI. V lost 7 bases and J lost 0, with 12 bases in between. The same specimen was also included in a second study, on human thymus T cells. That source notes: Thymic samples were excised during corrective heart operations. Apparent skewing of V and J gene usage characterized both thymic and blood repertoires.

The chain couples TRBV6-5 to TRBJ1-4, with a weak D call TRBD1 (6 bases). This clonotype was obtained from a girl under three years old with a congenital heart defect. Sequencing used thymocytes. The CDR3 coding sequence is TGTGCCAGCACATTGACAGGCGCAACTAATGAAAAACTGTTTTTT. This codes for CASTLTGATNEKLFF.